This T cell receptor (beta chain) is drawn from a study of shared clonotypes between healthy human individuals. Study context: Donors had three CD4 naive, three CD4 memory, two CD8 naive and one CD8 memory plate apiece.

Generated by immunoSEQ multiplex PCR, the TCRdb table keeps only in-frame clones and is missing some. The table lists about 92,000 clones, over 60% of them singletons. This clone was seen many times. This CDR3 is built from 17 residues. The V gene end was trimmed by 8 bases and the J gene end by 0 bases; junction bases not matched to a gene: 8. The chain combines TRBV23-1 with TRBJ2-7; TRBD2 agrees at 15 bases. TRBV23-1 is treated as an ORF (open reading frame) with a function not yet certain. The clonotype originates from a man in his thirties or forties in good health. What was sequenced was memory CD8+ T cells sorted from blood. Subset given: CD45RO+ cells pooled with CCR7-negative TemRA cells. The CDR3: CASSPGLAGGRSYEQYF. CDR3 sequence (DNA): TGCGCCAGCTCTCCGGGACTAGCGGGAGGTCGCTCCTACGAGCAGTACTTC.